This TCR beta chain was identified in a study of blood T cell repertoires in COVID-19 (dated by TCRdb to the early 2020s). At the level of the whole study: The collaborator samples originated in the United States, Italy and Spain and spanned the acute and convalescent phases of COVID-19. Sample metadata almost always included a de-identified subject ID, COVID-19 status, age in years and sex. The samples were drawn from two sources: the first 160 participants of the ongoing ImmuneRACE study, and 1,254 subjects contributed by 6 global collaborators. Deeply sampled blood TCRbeta repertoires from subjects exposed to, actively infected with, or recovered from COVID-19 were included in the dataset. The prospective study material was composed of cDNA or gDNA derived from T cells, B-cell-depleted T cells, or PBMCs. A freely available public database, intended as a resource for researchers studying the immune response to SARS-CoV-2, is where the repertoires were released. Where available, HLA class I and class II types were obtained from metadata supplied by the sample provider rather than from assay-based typing.

TCRbeta CDR3 regions were amplified from genomic DNA using the immunoSEQ Assay, a bias-controlled multiplex PCR. In the original analysis: Nucleated cell counts per sample were estimated from amplification of reference gene primers within the assay. To quantify the absolute abundance of each unique TCRbeta CDR3 rearrangement, sequence reads were collapsed and filtered. For each sample, productive Simpson clonality was calculated as the square root of Simpson's diversity index over productive rearrangements. TCRdb carries this immuneACCESS record with in-frame sequences only. Its versions omit some clonotypes, under half of them owing to an unresolved V gene in the studies checked, with the rest unexplained. V, J and clone size were drawn from that table, and D and trimming were deduced from the DNA. Across this sample there are about 320,000 clones, with 80% to 90% seen only once. Of the sample, around 5% falls within the top ten clones.

About this clone itself: Its cognate antigen has yet to be identified. Qualities for individual bases were not recorded, and no much larger clone is one base off. The same CDR3 can be traced to other DNA sequences in this sample.

What the authors observed across the whole study: Clinical and demographic metadata were provided uncurated, with the amount varying by source and participant.

Enrolling through a virtual design, the prospective study's participants ranged in age from roughly 18 to 89 years and lived across about two dozen United States geographic areas. In the prospective study, participants were assigned to cohorts based on the clinical history participants reported in a screening survey and a study questionnaire. For ImmuneRACE Cohort 3, a participant was defined as recovered based on two consecutive negative NP/OP PCR tests, clearance by a healthcare professional, or resolution of symptoms. In the prospective study, mobile phlebotomists collected whole blood, serum and a nasopharyngeal or oropharyngeal swab from each participant. Participants in the prospective study had the option to provide additional blood draws and questionnaires over a roughly two-month period. Before DNA extraction, blood samples from the prospective study were shipped at room temperature or frozen.

The specimen sequenced was PBMCs or T cells enriched from blood (not recorded which). This clonotype was sampled from a young man who had recovered from COVID-19.

The DNA sequence is given as TGTGCCAGCAGTCGGGGACAGGGTAATTCACCCCTCCACTTT. Translated, it gives CASSRGQGNSPLHF. The rearrangement joined TRBV28 to TRBJ1-6, with 9 junctional bases fitting TRBD1. The germline V gene supplies CDR1 MDHEN and CDR2 SYDVKM. For this chain, trimming is 5 bases at the V end and 6 bases at the J end, and the number of junction bases without a gene match is 2. The CDR3 has 14 amino acids, counting the end cysteine and phenylalanine. Only CDR3 DNA remains: 42 bases, in frame from the first base.